This T cell receptor beta chain was recorded in a study of cytomegalovirus exposure and HLA in healthy donors. Whole-study findings and limits: The authors later found most CMV-associated TCR beta chains appeared HLA-restricted.

PCR used 60 Vbeta primers and 13 Jbeta primers. Sequencing used immunoSEQ multiplex PCR; TCRdb keeps in-frame clones, though not all of them. The sample consists of roughly 120,000 clones, 73% of them appearing once. V lost 2 bases, J lost 2 bases, and 4 bases stayed unmatched. Germline V gene data show CDR1 as SGHRS and CDR2 as YFSETQ. This CDR3 is built from 15 residues. As to this clone: As yet, its antigen is unknown.

The sequence was collected from a man in his 60s in good health and CMV-seropositive. Source material: PBMCs. The chain employs TRBV5-1 and TRBJ2-3; 8 positions match TRBD2. The CDR3 loop reads CASSLQAGDTDTQYF. In nucleotides, the CDR3 is TGCGCCAGCAGCTTACAAGCGGGAGACACAGATACGCAGTATTTT.